The following is a TCR beta chain sequence with its context. Its antigen remains unidentified. This entry comes from a study of OX40 agonist ivuxolimab in advanced cancers. Study-wide points: CD4+ and CD8+ blood T cells expanded clonally by week 6 at 0.1 to 3.0 mg/kg.

CDR1 and CDR2 from the germline V gene are SQVTM and ANQGSEA. The CDR3 covers 14 residues. V lost 7 bases and J 5 bases, leaving 20 bases between the germline ends. Here immunoSEQ multiplex PCR was the method, and the copy in TCRdb shows in-frame clones only, minus some. The repertoire holds around 58,000 clones, approximately 87% seen once, with about 5% in the top ten. This chain connects TRBV29-1 to TRBJ1-1; D might be TRBD1 (5 bases). Sequencing was performed on CD4+ or CD8+ T cells sorted from blood, taken in a trial of the OX40 agonist ivuxolimab. The sequence was collected from an adult with an advanced solid tumor such as melanoma, head and neck, liver or kidney cancer. The CDR3 sequence: CSAEPWGTRTEAFF. As DNA, the CDR3 is TGCAGCGCCGAACCGTGGGGCACGAGGACTGAAGCTTTCTTT.